The 11 T cell receptor beta chains given below trace back to one sample, sequenced in a study of cytomegalovirus exposure and HLA in healthy donors. The PCR employed 60 Vbeta primers together with 13 Jbeta primers. TCRdb's copy holds only in-frame clones and misses some; the assay was immunoSEQ multiplex PCR. The sample contains roughly 130,000 clones, about 78% of which appear only once. Material for sequencing was PBMCs. These TCRs come from a human donor in good health.

This sequence joins TRBV5-4 and TRBJ2-5; TRBD1 matches 7 bases. Germline lookup yields CDR1 SGHNT and CDR2 YYREEE (reference sequence). This CDR3 is 17 amino acids long. The ends lost 4 bases at V and 1 base at J; junction bases unmatched: 13. CDR3 sequence reads: CASSPGQAPASQETQYF. Written as DNA, the CDR3 is TGTGCCAGCAGCCCCGGACAGGCCCCAGCGTCCCAAGAGACCCAGTACTTC.

The CDR3 region is CASSSRTGITGELFF. The CDR3 DNA reads as TGTGCCAGCAGCTCAAGGACTGGGATCACCGGGGAGCTGTTTTTT. This sequence joins TRBV5-8 and TRBJ2-2, with a weak D call TRBD2 (5 bases). Germline-derived CDR1 and CDR2 are SGHTS and YDEGEE. The CDR3 loop spans 15 amino acids. The germline V and J ends were trimmed by 3 bases and 4 bases, with 13 bases remaining between them.

This clone was recorded a few times. The rearrangement joins TRBV2 to TRBJ2-2; D is uncertain. CDR3 length equals 15 residues. Trimming shortened V by 2 bases and J by 2 bases, and 9 bases separated the two germline ends. In germline, CDR1 is SNHLY, CDR2 FYNNEI. The CDR3 DNA reads TGTGCCAGCAGTGAACGAGGTGGAAACACCGGGGAGCTGTTTTTT. This encodes CASSERGGNTGELFF.

As concerns this clone: Compared with germline, one end of the junction differs, possibly owing to a read error. V gene TRBV7-9 combines with J gene TRBJ2-7, with 8 nucleotides matching TRBD1. The germline gives CDR1 SEHNR, CDR2 FQNEAQ (reference sequence). The CDR3 covers 15 residues. CDR3 region: CSSSVEGQGPYEQYF. The DNA for the CDR3 is TGTTCCAGCAGCGTCGAAGGACAGGGCCCATACGAGCAGTACTTC.

The chain links TRBV27 to TRBJ2-3, with D perhaps matching TRBD1 (6 bases). Per the germline V gene, CDR1 is MNHEY and CDR2 is SMNVEV (reference sequence). Between the trimmed V and J ends, which lost 7 bases and 0 bases, there was a span of 20 bases. This CDR3 has 17 residues. The CDR3 region has the DNA TGTGCCAGCAACCCAAATGCCAGGGGATTAAGCACAGATACGCAGTATTTT. Translating it yields CASNPNARGLSTDTQYF.

The chain employs TRBV5-4 and TRBJ2-2, with D maybe TRBD2 (6 bases). Trimming removed 4 bases at V and 5 bases at J, with 18 bases between. Per the germline V gene, CDR1 is SGHNT and CDR2 is YYREEE (reference sequence). The CDR3 is made up of 16 amino acids. This chain's CDR3 is CASSPPAAGRTGELFF. In DNA, the CDR3 is TGTGCCAGCAGCCCCCCAGCGGCGGGGAGGACCGGGGAGCTGTTTTTT. Using reference TRBV5-4 and TRBJ2-2 for the parts outside the CDR3, the full variable domain is ETGVTQSPTHLIKTRGQQVTLRCSSQSGHNTVSWYQQALGQGPQFIFQYYREEENGRGNFPPRFSGLQFPNYSSELNVNALELDDSALYLCASSPPAAGRTGELFFGEGSRLTVL.

The chain is built from TRBV7-2 and TRBJ2-7; 9 bases map to TRBD2. The CDR3 extends over 16 amino acids. The V segment lost 1 base and the J segment 2 bases; nucleotides outside the gene matches: 6. Germline CDR1 reads SGHTA; CDR2 reads FQGNSA. CDR3 loop: CASSLVGGRVTYEQYF. CDR3 bases: TGTGCCAGCAGCTTAGTTGGCGGGAGGGTCACCTACGAGCAGTACTTC.

The genes are TRBV5-6 and TRBJ2-1; 13 bases match TRBD2. The junction had 2 bases not matched to a gene; V was cut back by 0 bases and J by 5 bases. The CDR3 extends over 16 amino acids. The germline CDR1 and CDR2 sequences are SGHDT and YYEEEE. The CDR3: CASSLALAGGDNEQFF. DNA for the CDR3: TGTGCCAGCAGCTTGGCACTAGCGGGAGGGGACAATGAGCAGTTCTTC.

The CDR3 here is CASSVGSREAGAGPGPDTQYF. CDR3 nucleotides: TGTGCCAGCAGCGTAGGGTCTCGCGAAGCGGGAGCCGGACCCGGGCCAGATACGCAGTATTTT. This rearrangement joins TRBV9 to TRBJ2-3; TRBD2 agrees at 8 bases. Germline-derived CDR1 and CDR2 are SGDLS and YYNGEE. After removal of 0 bases from V and 4 bases from J, the junction contained 22 bases not matched to a gene. The CDR3 is made up of 21 amino acids.

The rearrangement joins TRBV14 to TRBJ2-3; the match to TRBD1 covers 7 bases. This CDR3 has 18 amino acids. In germline, CDR1 is SGHDN, CDR2 FVKESK. The ends lost 0 bases at V and 4 bases at J; junction bases unmatched: 13. CDR3 DNA sequence: TGTGCCAGCAGCCAAGAGCCCCTAAAGGGGGCGCAACCAGATACGCAGTATTTT. This codes for CASSQEPLKGAQPDTQYF.

V gene TRBV28 combines with J gene TRBJ1-1, with TRBD1 matching over 7 bases. Trimming took 6 bases from V and 5 from J; bases not matched to a gene: 6. The CDR3 runs 13 residues. Germline V CDR1 and CDR2: MDHEN, SYDVKM. CDR3 DNA: TGTGCCAGCAGGGGCCCAGGGGGGACTGAAGCTTTCTTT. It specifies CASRGPGGTEAFF.